This T cell receptor beta chain was captured by sequencing in a study of early T cells in non-severe SARS-CoV-2 infection. Each CDR3 protein gets one entry after TCRdb re-called the 5' RACE reads with MiXCR. The repertoire holds 70,000 to 85,000 distinct CDR3 sequences, about 5% seen once, with about 7% in the top ten. Germline V CDR1 and CDR2: SGHVS, FQNEAQ. This CDR3 region has 13 residues. V was clipped by 5 bases and J by 11 bases, with 18 bases between them. This clonotype was observed at least ten times. The clonotype was recovered from an adult who was a healthcare worker with PCR-confirmed SARS-CoV-2 infection or an uninfected control (not recorded which). Sequencing was performed on whole blood, taken at baseline. J is TRBJ1-1 and V is TRBV7-8, with no clear D. CDR3 in DNA: TGTGCCAGCAGCCTAGGGCTCCCCTTGGAGGCTTTCTTT. It codes for CASSLGLPLEAFF. Complete variable domain (other parts from reference TRBV7-8 and TRBJ1-1): GAGVSQSPRYKVAKRGQDVALRCDPISGHVSLFWYQQALGQGPEFLTYFQNEAQLDKSGLPSDRFFAERPEGSVSTLKIQRTQQEDSAVYLCASSLGLPLEAFFGQGTRLTVV.